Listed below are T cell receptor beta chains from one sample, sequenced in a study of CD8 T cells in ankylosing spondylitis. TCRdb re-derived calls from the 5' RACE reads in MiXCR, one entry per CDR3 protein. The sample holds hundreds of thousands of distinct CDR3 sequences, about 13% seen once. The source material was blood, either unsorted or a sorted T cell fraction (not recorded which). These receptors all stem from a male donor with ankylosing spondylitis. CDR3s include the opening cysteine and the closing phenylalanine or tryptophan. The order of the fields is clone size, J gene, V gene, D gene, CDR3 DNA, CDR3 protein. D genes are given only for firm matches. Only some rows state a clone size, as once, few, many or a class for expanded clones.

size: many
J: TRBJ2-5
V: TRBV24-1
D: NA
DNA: TGTGCCACCAGTGATTTGGACCAAGAGACCCAGTACTTC
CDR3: CATSDLDQETQYF

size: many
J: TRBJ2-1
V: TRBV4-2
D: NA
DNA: TGTGCCAGCACCCCCTTTTTGGGGGCGCCCCCCAATGAGCAGTTCTTC
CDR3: CASTPFLGAPPNEQFF

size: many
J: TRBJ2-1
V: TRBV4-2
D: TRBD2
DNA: TGTGCCAGCAGCCAAGATATAGCGGGAGGCGTCAATGAGCAGTTCTTC
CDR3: CASSQDIAGGVNEQFF

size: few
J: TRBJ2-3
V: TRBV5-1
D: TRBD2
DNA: TGCGCCAGCAGCCACGGACTAGCGGGAGGTTACACAGATACGCAGTATTTT
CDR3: CASSHGLAGGYTDTQYF

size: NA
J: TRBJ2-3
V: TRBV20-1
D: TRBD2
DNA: TGCAGTGCTAGACCCCAACTTCCCGGACTAGCGGGGACAGATACGCAGTATTTT
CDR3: CSARPQLPGLAGTDTQYF

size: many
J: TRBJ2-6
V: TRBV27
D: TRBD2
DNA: TGTGCCAGCAGTACTGGGGGAGGGAGGCCTGGGGCCAACGTCCTGACTTTC
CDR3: CASSTGGGRPGANVLTF

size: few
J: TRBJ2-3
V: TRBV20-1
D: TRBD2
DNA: TGCAGTGCTAGAGCCGCTAGCGGGAATACAGATACGCAGTATTTT
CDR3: CSARAASGNTDTQYF

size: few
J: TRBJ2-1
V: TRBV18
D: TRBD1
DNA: TGTGCCAGCTCACCACTTGTAGGACAGGGTGCTTCCTACAATGAGCAGTTCTTC
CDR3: CASSPLVGQGASYNEQFF

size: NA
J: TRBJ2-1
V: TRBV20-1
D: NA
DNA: TGCAGTTTCTCAGGGTCCTACAATGAGCAGTTCTTC
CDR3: CSFSGSYNEQFF

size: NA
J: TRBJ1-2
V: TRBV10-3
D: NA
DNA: TGTGCCATCACTTCCCAGCTTCGCAGGGGAATGGGCTACACCTTC
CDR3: CAITSQLRRGMGYTF

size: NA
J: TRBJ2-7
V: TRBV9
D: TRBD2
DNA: TGTGCCAGCAGCCAGAGTGGACTAGCGTTGTACTTC
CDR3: CASSQSGLALYF

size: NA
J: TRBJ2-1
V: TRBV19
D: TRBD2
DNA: TGTGCCAGTAGTACCCTAGCGGGAGTTCTCCCCCCGTTCTTC
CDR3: CASSTLAGVLPPFF

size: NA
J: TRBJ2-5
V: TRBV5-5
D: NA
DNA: TGTGCCAGCAGCCCGGTTTATGAGACCCAGTACTTC
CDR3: CASSPVYETQYF

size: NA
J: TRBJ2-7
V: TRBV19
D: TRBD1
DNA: TGTGCCAGTAAGGGACAGGTCGGATCCTACGAGCAGTACTTC
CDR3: CASKGQVGSYEQYF

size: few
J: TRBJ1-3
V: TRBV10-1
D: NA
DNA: TGCGCCAGGACTGGAAACACCATATATTTT
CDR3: CARTGNTIYF

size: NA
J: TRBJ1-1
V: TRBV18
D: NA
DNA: TGTGCCAGCTCATCGGTGGACACTATCAACACTGAAGCTTTCTTT
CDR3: CASSSVDTINTEAFF

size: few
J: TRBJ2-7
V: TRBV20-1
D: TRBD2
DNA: TGCAGTGCTGGGGGGGTAACCGACGAGCAGTACTTC
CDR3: CSAGGVTDEQYF

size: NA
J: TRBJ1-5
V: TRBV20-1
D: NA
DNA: TGCAGTGCTAGCCTCGGGGCGAGCAATCAGCCCCAGCATTTT
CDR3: CSASLGASNQPQHF

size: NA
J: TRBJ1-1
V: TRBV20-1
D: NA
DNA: TGCAGTGCTTTCCCAACTGAGAGACAAATGAACACTGAAGCTTTCTTT
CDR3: CSAFPTERQMNTEAFF

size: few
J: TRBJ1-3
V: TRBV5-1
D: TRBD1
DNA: TGCGCCAGCAGCGTCACAACAGGGGACCCTGGAAACACCATATATTTT
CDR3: CASSVTTGDPGNTIYF

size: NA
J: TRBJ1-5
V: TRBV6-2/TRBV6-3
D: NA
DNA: TGTGCCAGCAGCCCCGGCCATTATCAGCCCCAGCATTTT
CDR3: CASSPGHYQPQHF

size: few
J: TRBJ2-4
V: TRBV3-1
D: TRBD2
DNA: TGTGCCAGCAGCCAATTCCCGGGACTAGCGGACCAGTACTTC
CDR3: CASSQFPGLADQYF

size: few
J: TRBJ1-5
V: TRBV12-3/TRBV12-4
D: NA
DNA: TGTGCCAGCAGTTTAGGGACAGCCTCCAAGAATCAGCCCCAGCATTTT
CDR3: CASSLGTASKNQPQHF

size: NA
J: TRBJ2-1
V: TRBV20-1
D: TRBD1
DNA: TGCAGTGTCCCGGGACAGGGGTCCTACAATGAGCAGTTCTTC
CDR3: CSVPGQGSYNEQFF

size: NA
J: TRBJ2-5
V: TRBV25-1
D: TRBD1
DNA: TGTGCCAGCACATATTCAGGGACAGGGGAAGAGACCCAGTACTTC
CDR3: CASTYSGTGEETQYF

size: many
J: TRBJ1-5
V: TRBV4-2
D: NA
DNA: TGTGCCAGCAGCCAAGAAAGTAATCAGCCCCAGCATTTT
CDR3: CASSQESNQPQHF

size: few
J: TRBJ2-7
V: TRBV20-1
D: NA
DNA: TGCAGTGCTAGATCCCAGAGGGAGCAGTACTTC
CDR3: CSARSQREQYF

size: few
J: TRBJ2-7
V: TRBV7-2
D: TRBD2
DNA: TGTGCCAGCAGCCCCGGACTAGCGGGAGGTAGCTCCTACGAGCAGTACTTC
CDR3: CASSPGLAGGSSYEQYF

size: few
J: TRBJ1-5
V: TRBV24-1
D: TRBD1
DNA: TGTGCCGCCCAGGGGCAGGGGGGACAGCCCCAGCATTTT
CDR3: CAAQGQGGQPQHF

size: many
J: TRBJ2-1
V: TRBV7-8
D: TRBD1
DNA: TGTGCCAGCAGCTTAGTGATCCCGGGACAGGGAAACAATGAGCAGTTCTTC
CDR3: CASSLVIPGQGNNEQFF

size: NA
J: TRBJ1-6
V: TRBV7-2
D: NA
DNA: TGTGCCAGCAGCTTAGGCAGACAGGCCGATAATTCACCCCTCCACTTT
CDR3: CASSLGRQADNSPLHF

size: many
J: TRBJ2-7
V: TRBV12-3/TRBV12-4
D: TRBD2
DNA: TGTGCCAGCAGTTTCTACGGGAGGGCCTCACACGAGCAGTACTTC
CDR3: CASSFYGRASHEQYF

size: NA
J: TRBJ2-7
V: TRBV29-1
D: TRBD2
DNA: TGCAGCGTTGGCCGGCTAGCGGACTCCTACGAGCAGTACTTC
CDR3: CSVGRLADSYEQYF

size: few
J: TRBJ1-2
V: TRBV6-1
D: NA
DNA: TGTGCCAGCAGTGATCCAGCCAGTAATGGCTACACCTTC
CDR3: CASSDPASNGYTF

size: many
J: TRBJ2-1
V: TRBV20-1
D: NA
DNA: TGCAGTGCTAGGATCGAGGGGCTTAACAATGAGCAGTTCTTC
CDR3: CSARIEGLNNEQFF

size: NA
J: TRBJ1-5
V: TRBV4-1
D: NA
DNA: TGCGCCAGCAGCCAAGAGAGAGGGGTTCAGCCCCAGCATTTT
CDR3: CASSQERGVQPQHF

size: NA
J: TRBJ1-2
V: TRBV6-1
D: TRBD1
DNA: TGTGCCAGCAGTCCCGCCACAGGGGGTGGTGGCTACACCTTC
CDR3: CASSPATGGGGYTF

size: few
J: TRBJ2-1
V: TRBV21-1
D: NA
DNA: TGTGCCAGCAGCATGTCGATCTACAATGAGCAGTTCTTC
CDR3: CASSMSIYNEQFF

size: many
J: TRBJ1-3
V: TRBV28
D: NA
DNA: TGTGCCAGCACCCCAACCGGGGGCGCTGGAAACACCATATATTTT
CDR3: CASTPTGGAGNTIYF

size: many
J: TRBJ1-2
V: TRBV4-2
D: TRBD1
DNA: TGTGCCAGCAGCCAAGTCCTGGGACAGGATTATGGCTACACCTTC
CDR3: CASSQVLGQDYGYTF

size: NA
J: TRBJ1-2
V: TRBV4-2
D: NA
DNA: TGTGCCAGCAGCCAAGAAGAGGGCTCGGGGATCTATGGCTACACCTTC
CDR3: CASSQEEGSGIYGYTF

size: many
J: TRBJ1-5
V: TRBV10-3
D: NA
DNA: TGTGCCATCAGTGAGTCGAATGAAGGTCAGCCCCAGCATTTT
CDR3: CAISESNEGQPQHF

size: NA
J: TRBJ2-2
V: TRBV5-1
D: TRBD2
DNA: TGCGCCAGCAGCGCTGGGACTAGCGGGAAAACCGGGGAGCTGTTTTTT
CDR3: CASSAGTSGKTGELFF

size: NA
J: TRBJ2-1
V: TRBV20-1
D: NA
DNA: TGCAGTGCTCTTCCAAGGGGGGGGGACGACTTACAGTTCTTC
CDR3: CSALPRGGDDLQFF

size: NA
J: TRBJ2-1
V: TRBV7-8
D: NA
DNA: TGTGCCAGCAGCACCAGCAGGGTGGGGGGGCTAGAGCAGTTCTTC
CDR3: CASSTSRVGGLEQFF

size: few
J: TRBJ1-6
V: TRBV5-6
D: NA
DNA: TGTGCCAGCAGCGGTTTCTCCTATAATTCACCCCTCCACTTT
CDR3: CASSGFSYNSPLHF

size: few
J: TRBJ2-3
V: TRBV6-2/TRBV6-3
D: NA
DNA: TGTGCCAGCAGCCCCTGGTCCAGCACAGATACGCAGTATTTT
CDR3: CASSPWSSTDTQYF

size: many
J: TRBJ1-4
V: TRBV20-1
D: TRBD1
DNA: TGCAGTGCCCAGGACAGGGGAAGTCCTAATGAAAAACTGTTTTTT
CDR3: CSAQDRGSPNEKLFF

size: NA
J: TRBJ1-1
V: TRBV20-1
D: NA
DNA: TGCAGTGCTAGAGATTCACGGGGGAACACTGAAGCTTTCTTT
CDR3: CSARDSRGNTEAFF

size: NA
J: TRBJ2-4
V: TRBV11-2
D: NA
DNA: TGTGCCAGCAGCTTAGCCCTAACTAGCTTTCAGTACTTC
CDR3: CASSLALTSFQYF

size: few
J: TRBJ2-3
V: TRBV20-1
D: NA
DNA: TGCAGTGCTAGAAGCCATATTGCAGATACGCAGTATTTT
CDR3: CSARSHIADTQYF

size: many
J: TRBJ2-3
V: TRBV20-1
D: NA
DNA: TGCAGTGCTAGTGTGTACTCCCCGGGAGATACGCAGTATTTT
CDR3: CSASVYSPGDTQYF

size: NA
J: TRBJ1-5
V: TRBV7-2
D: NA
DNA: TGTGCCAGCAGCCGGGCGTTCGGGCCCCAGCATTTT
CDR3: CASSRAFGPQHF